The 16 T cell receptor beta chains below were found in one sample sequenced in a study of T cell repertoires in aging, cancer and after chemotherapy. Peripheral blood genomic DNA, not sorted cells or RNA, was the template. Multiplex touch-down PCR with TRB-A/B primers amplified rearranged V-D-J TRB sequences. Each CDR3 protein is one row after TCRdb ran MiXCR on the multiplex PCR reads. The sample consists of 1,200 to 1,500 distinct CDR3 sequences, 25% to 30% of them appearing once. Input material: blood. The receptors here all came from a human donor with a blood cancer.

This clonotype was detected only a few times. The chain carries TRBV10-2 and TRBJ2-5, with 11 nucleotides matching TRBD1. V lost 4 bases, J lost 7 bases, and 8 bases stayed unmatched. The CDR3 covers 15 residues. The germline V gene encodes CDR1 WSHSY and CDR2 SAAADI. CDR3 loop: CASSGGTGGYRTQYF. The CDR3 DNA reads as TGCGCCAGCAGTGGTGGGACAGGGGGTTATCGGACCCAGTACTTC.

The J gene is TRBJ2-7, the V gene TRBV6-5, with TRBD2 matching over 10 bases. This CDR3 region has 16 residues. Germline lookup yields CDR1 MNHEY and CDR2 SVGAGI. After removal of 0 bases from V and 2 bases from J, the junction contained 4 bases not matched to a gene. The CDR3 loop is CASSYSGTSVTYEQYF. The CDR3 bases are TGTGCCAGCAGTTACTCGGGGACTAGCGTAACCTACGAGCAGTACTTC.

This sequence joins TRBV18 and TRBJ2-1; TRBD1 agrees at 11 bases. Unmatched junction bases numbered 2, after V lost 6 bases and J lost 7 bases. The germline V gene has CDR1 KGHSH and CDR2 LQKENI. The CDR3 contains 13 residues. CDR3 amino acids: CASSGTGGNEQFF. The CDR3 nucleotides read TGTGCCAGCTCCGGGACAGGGGGAAATGAGCAGTTCTTC.

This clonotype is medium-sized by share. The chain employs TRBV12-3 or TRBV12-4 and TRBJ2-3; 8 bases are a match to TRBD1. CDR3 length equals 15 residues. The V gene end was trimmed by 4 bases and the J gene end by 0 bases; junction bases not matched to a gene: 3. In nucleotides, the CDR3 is TGTGCCAGCAGTTCTCAGGGGGCTAGCACAGATACGCAGTATTTT. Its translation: CASSSQGASTDTQYF.

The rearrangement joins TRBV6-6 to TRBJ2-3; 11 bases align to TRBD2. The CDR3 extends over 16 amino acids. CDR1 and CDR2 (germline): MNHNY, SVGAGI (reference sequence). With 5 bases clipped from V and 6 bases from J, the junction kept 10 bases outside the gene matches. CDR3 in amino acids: CASSEASGGKWDTQYF. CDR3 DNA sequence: TGTGCCAGCAGTGAAGCTAGCGGGGGGAAGTGGGATACGCAGTATTTT.

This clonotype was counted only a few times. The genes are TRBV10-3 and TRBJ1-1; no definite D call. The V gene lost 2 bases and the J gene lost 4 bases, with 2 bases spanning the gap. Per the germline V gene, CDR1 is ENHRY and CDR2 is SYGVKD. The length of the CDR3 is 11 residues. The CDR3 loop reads CAISERTEAFF. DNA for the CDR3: TGTGCCATCAGTGAGCGCACTGAAGCTTTCTTT.

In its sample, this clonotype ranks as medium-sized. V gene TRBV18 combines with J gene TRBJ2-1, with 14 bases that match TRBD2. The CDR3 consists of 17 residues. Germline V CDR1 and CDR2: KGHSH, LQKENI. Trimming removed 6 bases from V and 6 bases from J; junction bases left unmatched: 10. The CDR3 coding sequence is TGTGCCAGCTCCCCCGGGACTAGCGGGGGAAGGGGCAATGAGCAGTTCTTC. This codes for CASSPGTSGGRGNEQFF. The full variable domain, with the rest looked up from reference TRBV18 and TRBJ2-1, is NAGVMQNPRHLVRRRGQEARLRCSPMKGHSHVYWYRQLPEEGLKFMVYLQKENIIDESGMPKERFSAEFPKEGPSILRIQQVVRGDSAAYFCASSPGTSGGRGNEQFFGPGTRLTVL.

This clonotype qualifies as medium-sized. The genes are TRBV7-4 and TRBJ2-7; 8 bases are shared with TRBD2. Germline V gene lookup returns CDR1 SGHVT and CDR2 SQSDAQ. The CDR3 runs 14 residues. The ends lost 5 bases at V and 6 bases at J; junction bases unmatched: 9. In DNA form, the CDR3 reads TGTGCCAGCAGCCCCGGGACTAGGGAGCGCGAGCAGTACTTC. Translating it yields CASSPGTREREQYF.

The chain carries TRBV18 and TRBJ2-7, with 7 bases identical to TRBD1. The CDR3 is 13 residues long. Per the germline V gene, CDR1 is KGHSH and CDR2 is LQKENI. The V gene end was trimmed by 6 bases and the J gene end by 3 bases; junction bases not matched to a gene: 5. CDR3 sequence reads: CASSGTVGYEQYF. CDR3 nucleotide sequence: TGTGCCAGCTCCGGGACAGTAGGCTACGAGCAGTACTTC.

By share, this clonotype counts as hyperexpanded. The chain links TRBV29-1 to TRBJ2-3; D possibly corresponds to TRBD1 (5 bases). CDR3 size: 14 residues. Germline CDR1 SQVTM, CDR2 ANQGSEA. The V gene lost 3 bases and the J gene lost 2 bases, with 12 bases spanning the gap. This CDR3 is CSVEGRDITDTQYF. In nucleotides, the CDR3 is TGCAGCGTTGAGGGCAGGGATATCACAGATACGCAGTATTTT.

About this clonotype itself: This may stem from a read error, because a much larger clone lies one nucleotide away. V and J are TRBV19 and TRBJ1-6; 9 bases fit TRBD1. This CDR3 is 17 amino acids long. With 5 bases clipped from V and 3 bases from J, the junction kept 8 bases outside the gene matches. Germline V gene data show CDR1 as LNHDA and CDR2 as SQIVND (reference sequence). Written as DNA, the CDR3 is TGTGCCAGTAGTTGGCAGGGACAGGGCGACTATAATTCACCCCTCCACTTT. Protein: CASSWQGQGDYNSPLHF.

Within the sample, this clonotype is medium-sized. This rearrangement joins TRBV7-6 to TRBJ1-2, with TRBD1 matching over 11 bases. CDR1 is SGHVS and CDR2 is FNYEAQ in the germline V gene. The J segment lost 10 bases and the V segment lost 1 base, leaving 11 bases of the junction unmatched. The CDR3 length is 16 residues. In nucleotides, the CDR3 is TGTGCCAGCAGCTTAGGGGACAGGGGGATTTTGTCCGACTACACCTTC. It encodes CASSLGDRGILSDYTF.

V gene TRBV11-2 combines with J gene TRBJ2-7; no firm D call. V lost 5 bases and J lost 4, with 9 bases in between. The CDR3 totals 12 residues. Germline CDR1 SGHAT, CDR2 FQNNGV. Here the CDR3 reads CASSPRPYEQYF. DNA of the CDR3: TGTGCCAGCAGCCCTCGTCCGTACGAGCAGTACTTC.

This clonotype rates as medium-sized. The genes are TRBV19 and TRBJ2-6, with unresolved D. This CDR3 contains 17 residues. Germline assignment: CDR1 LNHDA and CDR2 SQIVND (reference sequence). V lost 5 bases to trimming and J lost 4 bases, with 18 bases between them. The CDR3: CASSPGLRVAGANVLTF. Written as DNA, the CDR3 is TGTGCCAGTAGTCCGGGTCTCCGGGTAGCCGGGGCCAACGTCCTGACTTTC.

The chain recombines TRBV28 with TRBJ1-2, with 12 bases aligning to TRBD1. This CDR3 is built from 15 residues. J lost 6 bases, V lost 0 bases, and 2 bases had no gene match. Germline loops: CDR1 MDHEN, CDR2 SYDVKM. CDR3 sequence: CASSLWGDRGHGYTF. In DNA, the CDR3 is TGTGCCAGCAGTTTATGGGGGGACAGGGGGCATGGCTACACCTTC.

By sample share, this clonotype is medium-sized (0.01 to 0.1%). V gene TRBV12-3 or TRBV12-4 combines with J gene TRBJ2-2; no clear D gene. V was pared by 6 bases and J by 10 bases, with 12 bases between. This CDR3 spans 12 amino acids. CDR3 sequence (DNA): TGTGCCAGCAGCCCCGAGACGGCGGAGCTGTTTTTT. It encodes CASSPETAELFF.